This T cell receptor beta chain appears in the sequencing data of a study of lymphopenia after photon versus proton radiotherapy. Whole-study findings and limits: Proton therapy kept repertoires fairly stable, unlike photons, which gained effector/memory cells.

As regards this clone: The antigen is not known.

Data came from immunoSEQ multiplex PCR; TCRdb stores just in-frame clones and leaves some out. The sample holds about 7,500 clones, 70% to 90% seen once. The specimen was peripheral blood, collected from a patient treated with photon-based radiotherapy. The clonotype comes from a woman in her sixties or seventies with pancreatic cancer.

In nucleotides, the CDR3 is TGTGCCAGCAGCCTCGGACTAGCGGGAGTGAATGAGCAGTTCTTC. Its translation is CASSLGLAGVNEQFF. V gene TRBV5-6 combines with J gene TRBJ2-1; TRBD2 matches at 13 bases. The V gene's germline CDR1 is SGHDT and CDR2 YYEEEE. The CDR3 is made up of 15 amino acids. V was clipped by 4 bases and J by 7 bases; unmatched bases: 5.